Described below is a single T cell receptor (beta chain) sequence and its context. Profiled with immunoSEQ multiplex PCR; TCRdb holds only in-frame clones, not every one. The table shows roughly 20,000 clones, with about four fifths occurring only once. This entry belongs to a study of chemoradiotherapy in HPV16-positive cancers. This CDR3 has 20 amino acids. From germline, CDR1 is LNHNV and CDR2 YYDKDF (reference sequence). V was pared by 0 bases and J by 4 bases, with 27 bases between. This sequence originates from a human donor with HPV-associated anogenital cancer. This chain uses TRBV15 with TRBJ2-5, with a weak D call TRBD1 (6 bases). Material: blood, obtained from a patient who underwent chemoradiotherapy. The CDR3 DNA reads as TGTGCCACCAGCAGAGATCTTTCCTTCGGGACACCTTCCGGGATAGAGACCCAGTACTTC. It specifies CATSRDLSFGTPSGIETQYF.